This T cell receptor beta chain was documented in a study of blood T cell repertoires in COVID-19. Study-level background: In each case, the material was cDNA or gDNA derived from T cells, B-cell-depleted T cells, or PBMCs.

Original processing notes: Reference gene primers were amplified, and this amplification served to estimate nucleated cell counts. Profiled with immunoSEQ multiplex PCR; TCRdb holds only in-frame clones, not every one. V and J calls and clone size follow that table, whereas D and trimming were derived from the DNA. The table lists about 99,000 clones, around 87% of them singletons. The CDR3 has 15 amino acids. Per the germline V gene, CDR1 is SSHAT and CDR2 is FNYEAQ (reference sequence). V dropped 5 bases and J dropped 3; count of bases not matched to a gene: 3. This sequence originates from a man between 45 and 60 years old with acute or convalescent COVID-19. Sequences were obtained from peripheral blood. The chain recombines TRBV7-7 with TRBJ2-1; 11 positions agree with TRBD2. CDR3 sequence: CASSQGLADYNEQFF. As DNA, the CDR3 is TGTGCCAGCAGCCAGGGACTAGCGGACTACAATGAGCAGTTCTTC.